A selection of T cell receptor beta chains follows, all from one sample in a study of a mutant IDH1 vaccine in newly diagnosed glioma. Antigen specificity for these receptors is unknown. The data were produced by immunoSEQ multiplex PCR, yet TCRdb's version contains in-frame clones alone and is incomplete. This table has 45,000 to 55,000 clones, roughly 78% appearing once. Source: PBMCs, taken from a glioma patient whose treatment included an IDH1 peptide vaccine. These receptors were taken from a woman aged 40 to 50 with glioma. Both conserved end residues are part of each CDR3. Each record gives: clone size, CDR3 length, D gene, J gene, V gene, CDR3 protein, CDR3 DNA. A D gene is named only where the DNA matches it firmly. Clone size is not always given. Where it is, it says once, few, many or a class for expanded clones.

abundance: few; len: 14; d_gene: TRBD1; j_gene: TRBJ1-1; v_gene: TRBV10-3; CDR3aa: CAISDPNRGTEAFF; CDR3nt: TGTGCCATCAGTGACCCGAACAGGGGAACTGAAGCTTTCTTT
abundance: few; len: 12; d_gene: -; j_gene: TRBJ1-1; v_gene: TRBV6-6; CDR3aa: CASGGANTEAFF; CDR3nt: TGTGCCAGCGGCGGGGCGAACACTGAAGCTTTCTTT
abundance: -; len: 17; d_gene: TRBD2; j_gene: TRBJ2-5; v_gene: TRBV5-1; CDR3aa: CASSLAASGGQGETQYF; CDR3nt: TGCGCCAGCAGCTTGGCCGCTAGCGGGGGCCAGGGGGAGACCCAGTACTTC
abundance: -; len: 12; d_gene: -; j_gene: TRBJ1-5; v_gene: TRBV28; CDR3aa: CASSLTSQPQHF; CDR3nt: TGTGCCAGCAGTTTAACCAGCCAGCCCCAGCATTTT
abundance: once; len: 19; d_gene: -; j_gene: TRBJ2-7; v_gene: TRBV14; CDR3aa: CASSQSLPRIGVWGTEQYF; CDR3nt: TGTGCCAGCAGCCAATCCCTTCCTAGAATAGGCGTCTGGGGGACGGAGCAGTACTTC
abundance: -; len: 14; d_gene: TRBD2; j_gene: TRBJ2-2; v_gene: TRBV30; CDR3aa: CAWMTGGYTGELFF; CDR3nt: TGTGCCTGGATGACGGGGGGATACACCGGGGAGCTGTTTTTT
abundance: -; len: 12; d_gene: -; j_gene: TRBJ2-6; v_gene: TRBV12-5; CDR3aa: CASRAPANVLTF; CDR3nt: TGTGCTAGTAGGGCTCCGGCCAACGTCCTGACTTTC
abundance: -; len: 15; d_gene: TRBD1; j_gene: TRBJ2-4; v_gene: TRBV4-1; CDR3aa: CASSPRYRGEDIQYF; CDR3nt: TGCGCCAGCAGCCCCCGCTACAGGGGGGAAGACATTCAGTACTTC
abundance: -; len: 14; d_gene: -; j_gene: TRBJ2-7; v_gene: TRBV4-3; CDR3aa: CASSVVTAAYEQYF; CDR3nt: TGCGCCAGCAGCGTCGTCACCGCGGCCTACGAGCAGTACTTC
abundance: -; len: 19; d_gene: TRBD1; j_gene: TRBJ2-6; v_gene: TRBV7-2; CDR3aa: CASSSDRGRLGSGANVLTF; CDR3nt: TGTGCCAGCAGCTCTGACAGGGGGCGATTAGGCTCTGGGGCCAACGTCCTGACTTTC
abundance: -; len: 15; d_gene: -; j_gene: TRBJ1-4; v_gene: TRBV5-1; CDR3aa: CASRVQGRYNEKLFF; CDR3nt: TGCGCCAGCAGAGTTCAGGGGCGCTATAATGAAAAACTGTTTTTT
abundance: -; len: 13; d_gene: -; j_gene: TRBJ1-2; v_gene: TRBV5-1; CDR3aa: CASSLGREDGYTF; CDR3nt: TGCGCCAGCAGCCTCGGCAGGGAGGATGGCTACACCTTC
abundance: -; len: 13; d_gene: -; j_gene: TRBJ2-7; v_gene: TRBV5-8; CDR3aa: CASSFHRGNEQYF; CDR3nt: TGTGCCAGCAGCTTTCACCGGGGCAACGAGCAGTACTTC
abundance: -; len: 13; d_gene: -; j_gene: TRBJ1-2; v_gene: TRBV11-2; CDR3aa: CASSPGGSYGYTF; CDR3nt: TGTGCCAGCAGCCCGGGAGGCAGCTATGGCTACACCTTC
abundance: -; len: 16; d_gene: TRBD2; j_gene: TRBJ2-1; v_gene: TRBV11-3; CDR3aa: CASSSLAGGPGNEQFF; CDR3nt: TGTGCCAGCAGCTCCCTAGCGGGGGGGCCCGGCAATGAGCAGTTCTTC
abundance: medium-sized; len: 12; d_gene: -; j_gene: TRBJ1-2; v_gene: TRBV30; CDR3aa: CACRNRNYGYTF; CDR3nt: TGTGCCTGCCGGAACAGAAACTATGGCTACACCTTC
abundance: -; len: 14; d_gene: -; j_gene: TRBJ2-5; v_gene: TRBV4-3; CDR3aa: CASSQRGEGETQYF; CDR3nt: TGCGCCAGCAGCCAAAGGGGCGAAGGGGAGACCCAGTACTTC
abundance: -; len: 15; d_gene: TRBD1; j_gene: TRBJ2-5; v_gene: TRBV6-5; CDR3aa: CASGHGTGVVETQYF; CDR3nt: TGTGCCAGCGGGCACGGTACAGGGGTGGTGGAGACCCAGTACTTC
abundance: -; len: 18; d_gene: TRBD1; j_gene: TRBJ2-3; v_gene: TRBV2; CDR3aa: CASSPGQGASLSTDTQYF; CDR3nt: TGTGCCAGCAGCCCGGGACAGGGGGCTTCACTAAGCACAGATACGCAGTATTTT
abundance: once; len: 14; d_gene: -; j_gene: TRBJ1-5; v_gene: TRBV7-9; CDR3aa: CASSKGTANQPQHF; CDR3nt: TGTGCCAGCAGCAAAGGGACGGCGAATCAGCCCCAGCATTTT
abundance: -; len: 15; d_gene: -; j_gene: TRBJ1-3; v_gene: TRBV7-6; CDR3aa: CASSSDRNSGNTIYF; CDR3nt: TGTGCCAGCAGCTCCGACAGGAATTCCGGAAACACCATATATTTT
abundance: once; len: 14; d_gene: TRBD1; j_gene: TRBJ1-5; v_gene: TRBV7-2; CDR3aa: CASSLRGGNQPQHF; CDR3nt: TGTGCCAGCAGCTTGAGAGGGGGCAACCAGCCCCAGCATTTT
abundance: -; len: 15; d_gene: -; j_gene: TRBJ2-1; v_gene: TRBV6-4; CDR3aa: CASSRGGSSYNEQFF; CDR3nt: TGTGCCAGTTCCCGAGGGGGGAGCTCCTACAATGAGCAGTTCTTC
abundance: few; len: 11; d_gene: -; j_gene: TRBJ2-5; v_gene: TRBV11-2; CDR3aa: CASSFGETQYF; CDR3nt: TGTGCCAGCAGCTTTGGGGAGACCCAGTACTTC
abundance: -; len: 14; d_gene: -; j_gene: TRBJ2-7; v_gene: TRBV27; CDR3aa: CASSLNTLPYEQYF; CDR3nt: TGTGCCAGCAGTTTGAATACACTACCCTACGAGCAGTACTTC
abundance: -; len: 13; d_gene: -; j_gene: TRBJ1-4; v_gene: TRBV10-3; CDR3aa: CASKTDTGEKLFF; CDR3nt: TGTGCCTCTAAGACGGATACTGGTGAAAAACTGTTTTTT
abundance: -; len: 14; d_gene: -; j_gene: TRBJ1-1; v_gene: TRBV4-1; CDR3aa: CASSPAGGNTEAFF; CDR3nt: TGCGCCAGCAGCCCCGCGGGGGGCAACACTGAAGCTTTCTTT
abundance: -; len: 16; d_gene: -; j_gene: TRBJ2-3; v_gene: TRBV4-1; CDR3aa: CASSQAPGPMSGTQYF; CDR3nt: TGCGCCAGCAGCCAAGCTCCAGGGCCTATGTCTGGTACGCAGTATTTT
abundance: -; len: 14; d_gene: TRBD2; j_gene: TRBJ2-5; v_gene: TRBV28; CDR3aa: CASSLYAGEGTQYF; CDR3nt: TGTGCCAGCAGTCTGTACGCGGGAGAGGGGACCCAGTACTTC
abundance: -; len: 15; d_gene: TRBD2; j_gene: TRBJ2-3; v_gene: TRBV28; CDR3aa: CASSPGTTGLDTQYF; CDR3nt: TGTGCCAGCAGTCCGGGGACTACCGGGTTAGATACGCAGTATTTT
abundance: -; len: 12; d_gene: -; j_gene: TRBJ2-7; v_gene: TRBV7-2; CDR3aa: CASSLTGYEQYF; CDR3nt: TGTGCCAGCAGCTTAACAGGTTACGAGCAGTACTTC
abundance: -; len: 10; d_gene: -; j_gene: TRBJ2-7; v_gene: TRBV29-1; CDR3aa: CSVSLYEQYF; CDR3nt: TGCAGCGTTTCCCTCTACGAGCAGTACTTC
abundance: -; len: 15; d_gene: -; j_gene: TRBJ1-6; v_gene: TRBV6-1; CDR3aa: CASRSQSSYNSPLHF; CDR3nt: TGTGCCAGCCGGTCCCAGAGCTCCTATAATTCACCCCTCCACTTT
abundance: few; len: 15; d_gene: TRBD1; j_gene: TRBJ1-4; v_gene: TRBV5-6; CDR3aa: CASSLARGKGEKLFF; CDR3nt: TGTGCCAGCAGCTTGGCCAGGGGGAAGGGTGAAAAACTGTTTTTT
abundance: -; len: 12; d_gene: TRBD1; j_gene: TRBJ1-6; v_gene: TRBV19; CDR3aa: CASGTGNSPLHF; CDR3nt: TGTGCCAGCGGGACAGGGAATTCACCCCTCCACTTT
abundance: -; len: 18; d_gene: -; j_gene: TRBJ1-1; v_gene: TRBV4-1; CDR3aa: CASSQDMRVGLIDTEAFF; CDR3nt: TGCGCCAGCAGCCAAGATATGCGTGTGGGACTCATTGACACTGAAGCTTTCTTT
abundance: -; len: 12; d_gene: TRBD2; j_gene: TRBJ2-5; v_gene: TRBV29-1; CDR3aa: CSVDLAAETQYF; CDR3nt: TGCAGCGTTGATCTAGCGGCAGAGACCCAGTACTTC
abundance: -; len: 15; d_gene: TRBD1; j_gene: TRBJ1-6; v_gene: TRBV19; CDR3aa: CASSSTGAENSPLHF; CDR3nt: TGTGCCAGTAGCTCGACAGGGGCTGAGAATTCACCCCTCCACTTT
abundance: -; len: 15; d_gene: -; j_gene: TRBJ2-6; v_gene: TRBV9; CDR3aa: CASSVGGRGANVLTF; CDR3nt: TGTGCCAGCAGCGTAGGGGGGAGAGGGGCCAACGTCCTGACTTTC
abundance: -; len: 13; d_gene: -; j_gene: TRBJ2-1; v_gene: TRBV6-5; CDR3aa: CASSVQGSNEQFF; CDR3nt: TGTGCCAGCTCGGTCCAGGGGAGCAATGAGCAGTTCTTC
abundance: few; len: 10; d_gene: -; j_gene: TRBJ2-3; v_gene: TRBV20-1; CDR3aa: CSARADTQYF; CDR3nt: TGCAGTGCTAGAGCAGATACGCAGTATTTT
abundance: -; len: 14; d_gene: -; j_gene: TRBJ1-6; v_gene: TRBV18; CDR3aa: CASSPGRVGSPLHF; CDR3nt: TGTGCCAGCTCACCAGGAAGGGTGGGTTCACCCCTCCACTTT
abundance: -; len: 12; d_gene: -; j_gene: TRBJ1-6; v_gene: TRBV30; CDR3aa: CAWSTVRKTLHF; CDR3nt: TGTGCCTGGAGTACGGTCCGTAAGACCCTCCACTTT
abundance: once; len: 13; d_gene: TRBD2; j_gene: TRBJ2-7; v_gene: TRBV10-2; CDR3aa: CASALAGGREQYF; CDR3nt: TGCGCCAGCGCCTTGGCGGGGGGGCGTGAGCAGTACTTC
abundance: -; len: 12; d_gene: -; j_gene: TRBJ1-6; v_gene: TRBV4-3; CDR3aa: CASSLGGSPLHF; CDR3nt: TGCGCCAGCAGCCTTGGGGGTTCACCCCTCCACTTT
abundance: -; len: 16; d_gene: -; j_gene: TRBJ1-3; v_gene: TRBV9; CDR3aa: CASSVSPGSAGNTIYF; CDR3nt: TGTGCCAGCAGCGTGTCCCCGGGGAGCGCTGGAAACACCATATATTTT
abundance: -; len: 13; d_gene: -; j_gene: TRBJ2-7; v_gene: TRBV5-8; CDR3aa: CASSLGIPYEQYF; CDR3nt: TGTGCCAGCAGCCTTGGGATCCCCTACGAGCAGTACTTC
abundance: -; len: 14; d_gene: -; j_gene: TRBJ2-7; v_gene: TRBV19; CDR3aa: CASSIDRTLYEQYF; CDR3nt: TGTGCCAGTAGTATCGACAGGACCCTCTACGAGCAGTACTTC